This TCR beta chain was captured by sequencing in a study of T-cell memory formation after mild COVID-19. At the level of the study: There were largely donor-specific TCR clusters.

cDNA libraries for TCR alpha and TCR beta, carrying sample barcodes and UMIs, came from 5'RACE with constant-segment primers. TCRdb recomputed calls from the 5' RACE reads with MiXCR, one row per CDR3 protein. Of roughly 600,000 distinct CDR3 sequences listed, 15% to 20% were seen once; the top ten hold 12%. This clonotype occurred a few times. The CDR3 is 16 amino acids. V gave up 2 bases and J gave up 0 bases, with 11 bases separating them. Looked up from germline, CDR1 is SGHTA and CDR2 is FQGTGA. The source of this sequence is an adult woman who had mild COVID-19 (a few samples of this study predate the infection). Cell type and time point are not known. The material sequenced was PBMCs or a T cell subset sorted from them (not recorded which). The rearrangement uses TRBV7-3 and TRBJ2-1; unclear D gene. DNA of the CDR3: TGTGCCAGCAGCTTAGGACGTCGGAGCTCCTACAATGAGCAGTTCTTC. It codes for CASSLGRRSSYNEQFF.